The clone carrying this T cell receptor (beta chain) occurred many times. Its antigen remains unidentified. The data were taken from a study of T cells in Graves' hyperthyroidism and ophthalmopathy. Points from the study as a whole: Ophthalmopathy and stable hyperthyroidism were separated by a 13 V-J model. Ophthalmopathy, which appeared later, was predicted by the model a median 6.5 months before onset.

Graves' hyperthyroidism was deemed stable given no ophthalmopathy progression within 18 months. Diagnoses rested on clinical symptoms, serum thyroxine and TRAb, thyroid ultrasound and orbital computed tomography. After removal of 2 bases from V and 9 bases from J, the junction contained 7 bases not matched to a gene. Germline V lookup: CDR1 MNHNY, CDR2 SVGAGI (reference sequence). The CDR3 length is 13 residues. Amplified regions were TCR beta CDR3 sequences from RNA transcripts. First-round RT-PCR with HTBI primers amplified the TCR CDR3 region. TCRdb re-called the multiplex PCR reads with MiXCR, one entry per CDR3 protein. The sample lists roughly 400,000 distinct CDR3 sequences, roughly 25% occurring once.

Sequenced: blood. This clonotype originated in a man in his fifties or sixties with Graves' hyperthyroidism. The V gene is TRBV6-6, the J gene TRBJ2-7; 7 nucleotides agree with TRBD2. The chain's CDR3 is CASSYRRESGQYF. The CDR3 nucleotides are TGTGCCAGCAGTTACCGGCGGGAGTCAGGGCAGTACTTC.